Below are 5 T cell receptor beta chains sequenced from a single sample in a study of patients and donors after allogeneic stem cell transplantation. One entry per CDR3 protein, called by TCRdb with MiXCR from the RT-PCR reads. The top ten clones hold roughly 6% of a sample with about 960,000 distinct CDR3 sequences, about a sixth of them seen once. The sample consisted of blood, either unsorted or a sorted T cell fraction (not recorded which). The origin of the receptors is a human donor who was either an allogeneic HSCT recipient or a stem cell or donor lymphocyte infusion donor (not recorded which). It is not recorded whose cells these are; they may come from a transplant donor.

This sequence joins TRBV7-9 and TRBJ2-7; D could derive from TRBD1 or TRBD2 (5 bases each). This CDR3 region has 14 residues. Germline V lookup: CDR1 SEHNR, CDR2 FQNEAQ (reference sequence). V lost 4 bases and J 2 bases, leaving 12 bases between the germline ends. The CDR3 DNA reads TGTGCCAGCAGCTCGGTTGGGGGTACCTACGAGCAGTACTTC. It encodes CASSSVGGTYEQYF.

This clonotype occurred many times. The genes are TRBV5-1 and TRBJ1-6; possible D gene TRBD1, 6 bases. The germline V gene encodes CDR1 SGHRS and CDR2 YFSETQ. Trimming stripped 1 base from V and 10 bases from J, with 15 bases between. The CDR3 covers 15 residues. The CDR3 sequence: CASSLLQGGESPLHF. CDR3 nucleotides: TGCGCCAGCAGCTTGTTACAGGGAGGCGAATCACCCCTCCACTTT. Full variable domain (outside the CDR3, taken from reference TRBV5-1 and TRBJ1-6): KAGVTQTPRYLIKTRGQQVTLSCSPISGHRSVSWYQQTPGQGLQFLFEYFSETQRNKGNFPGRFSGRQFSNSRSEMNVSTLELGDSALYLCASSLLQGGESPLHFGNGTRLTVT.

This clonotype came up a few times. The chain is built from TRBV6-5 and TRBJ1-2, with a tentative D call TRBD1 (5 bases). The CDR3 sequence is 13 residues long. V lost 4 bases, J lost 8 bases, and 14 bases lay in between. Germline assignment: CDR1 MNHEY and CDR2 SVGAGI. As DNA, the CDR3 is TGTGCCAGCAGTTGGGACGGTCAGGGCGGCTACACCTTC. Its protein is CASSWDGQGGYTF.

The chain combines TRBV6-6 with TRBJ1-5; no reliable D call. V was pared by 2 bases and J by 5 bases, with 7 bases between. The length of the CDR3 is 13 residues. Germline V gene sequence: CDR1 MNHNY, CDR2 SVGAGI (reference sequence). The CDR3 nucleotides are TGTGCCAGCAGTTACCTCGACGATCAGCCCCAGCATTTT. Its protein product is CASSYLDDQPQHF.

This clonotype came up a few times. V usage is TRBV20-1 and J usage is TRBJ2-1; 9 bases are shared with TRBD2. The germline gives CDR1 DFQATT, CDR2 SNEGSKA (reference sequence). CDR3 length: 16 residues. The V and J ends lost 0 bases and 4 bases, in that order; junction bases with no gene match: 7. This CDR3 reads CSARDLGRGGYNEQFF. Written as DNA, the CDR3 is TGCAGTGCTAGAGATTTGGGGCGGGGGGGGTACAATGAGCAGTTCTTC.